A selection of T cell receptor beta chains follows, all from one sample in a study of HIV-infected children after antiretroviral therapy interruption. TCRdb ran MiXCR on the 3' RACE reads and lists one entry per CDR3 protein. This table has 90,000 or so distinct CDR3 sequences, 6.9% appearing once. The sequences come from CD45RA+ CD4+ T cells from PBMCs, pooled from several time points, collected from a donor given antiretroviral therapy, either interrupted or continuous. These receptors were taken from a pool of human donors with HIV. Each CDR3 is given with its conserved first and last residue. D genes are given only for firm matches. Part of the rows lack a size; the others show once, few, many or a class for expanded clones.

TRBJ2-3	NA	14	NA	TRBV7-9	TGTGCCAGCAGCTTACCTATCTCGGTAGATACGCAGTATTTT	CASSLPISVDTQYF
TRBJ1-6	many	15	NA	TRBV19	TGTGCCAGTAGTATGAACAGGAACGATAATTCACCCCTCCACTTT	CASSMNRNDNSPLHF
TRBJ1-2	NA	16	TRBD1	TRBV6-2/TRBV6-3	TGTGCCAGCAGTCCCTCAGGGGGGACAATAGAGGATGGCTACACCTTC	CASSPSGGTIEDGYTF
TRBJ2-1	many	13	NA	TRBV7-2	TGTGCCAGCAGCTTAAACCGCGGGAATGAGCAGTTCTTC	CASSLNRGNEQFF
TRBJ1-2	many	14	NA	TRBV5-1	TGCGCCAGCAGCTTGGAAGACACAGAGTATGGCTACACCTTC	CASSLEDTEYGYTF
TRBJ2-7	many	16	NA	TRBV28	TGTGCCAGCACCTCAACCCACTGGGGAGATGATAAAGGGCAGTACTTC	CASTSTHWGDDKGQYF
TRBJ2-6	many	15	NA	TRBV19	TGTGCCAGTAGTATGACACCCTCTGGGGCCAACGTCCTGACTTTC	CASSMTPSGANVLTF
TRBJ2-2	many	14	NA	TRBV5-1	TGCGCCAGCAGCCGACTAGAAGTTACTGGGGAGCTGTTTTTT	CASSRLEVTGELFF
TRBJ2-2	many	17	TRBD2	TRBV6-5	TGTGCCAGCAGTCGAAATACGGGACTAGCGAGCACCGGGGAGCTGTTTTTT	CASSRNTGLASTGELFF
TRBJ1-5	NA	15	TRBD1	TRBV7-2	TGTGCCAGCAGCTTAGCGGACAGGGGCGGACAGCCCCAGCATTTT	CASSLADRGGQPQHF
TRBJ1-2	many	14	NA	TRBV30	TGTGCCTTGTACCCTCAGGGCTGGAACTATGGCTACACCTTC	CALYPQGWNYGYTF
TRBJ2-7	many	15	NA	TRBV19	TGTGCCAGTAGTAACGGGGACCCCAGGAGCTACGAGCAGTACTTC	CASSNGDPRSYEQYF
TRBJ2-1	many	15	NA	TRBV12-3/TRBV12-4	TGTGCCAGCAGTCCTTTATGGACTACGCACAATGAGCAGTTCTTC	CASSPLWTTHNEQFF
TRBJ1-4	many	13	TRBD1	TRBV11-2	TGTGCCAGCAGCTTGGGACAGTCGGGAAAACTGTTTTTT	CASSLGQSGKLFF
TRBJ2-5	NA	17	NA	TRBV11-3	TGTGCCAGCAGCTTAGGCGTGACCAGCCCTTACCAAGAGACCCAGTACTTC	CASSLGVTSPYQETQYF
TRBJ1-5	NA	12	TRBD1	TRBV19	TGTGCCAGCGACAGGGGAAATCAGCCCCAGCATTTT	CASDRGNQPQHF
TRBJ2-3	NA	19	TRBD2	TRBV20-1	TGCAGTGCTAGCCTTCCTAGCGGGGGGGCAATAGTGAGCACAGATACGCAGTATTTT	CSASLPSGGAIVSTDTQYF
TRBJ2-1	many	17	TRBD2	TRBV9	TGTGCCAGCAGCGCAGCTCGACCGGGACTAAGTTACAATGAGCAGTTCTTC	CASSAARPGLSYNEQFF
TRBJ2-7	many	16	TRBD2	TRBV28	TGTGCCAGCAGTACGGGGGGGGCAAGGGGGTCCTACGAGCAGTACTTC	CASSTGGARGSYEQYF
TRBJ1-1	many	14	NA	TRBV12-3/TRBV12-4	TGTGCCAGCAGTACTACAGGGCCACCCACTGAAGCTTTCTTT	CASSTTGPPTEAFF
TRBJ1-1	many	18	TRBD1	TRBV6-1	TGTGCCAGCAGTCCCAGAGACAGGGGGCTCCGGGGGGTGTCTGAAGCTTTCTTT	CASSPRDRGLRGVSEAFF
TRBJ1-1	NA	14	TRBD1	TRBV4-1	TGCGCCAGCAGCCAAGGGAGGGGGCGCTGGGAAGCTTTCTTT	CASSQGRGRWEAFF
TRBJ1-1	few	16	TRBD1	TRBV5-6	TGTGCCAGCACCCTGGGACAGGTTCTCATGAACACTGAAGCTTTCTTT	CASTLGQVLMNTEAFF
TRBJ1-1	many	13	NA	TRBV5-1	TGCGCCAGCAGCTTGGCGGTCGCAGGCGAAGCTTTCTTT	CASSLAVAGEAFF
TRBJ1-2	many	13	NA	TRBV3-1	TGTGCCAGCAGCCCCACAGGGTTGGGTGGCTACACCTTC	CASSPTGLGGYTF
TRBJ2-3	NA	17	TRBD2	TRBV28	TGTGCCAGCAGTTTCTTATTGCTTAGGACTAGCGAGAATACGCAGTATTTT	CASSFLLLRTSENTQYF
TRBJ2-7	NA	13	NA	TRBV27	TGTGCCAGCAGTTTCAGGGAGGACTACGAGCAGTACTTC	CASSFREDYEQYF
TRBJ2-1	NA	14	NA	TRBV19	TGTGCCAGTAGTCCCGCTATCTACTACAATGAGCAGTTCTTC	CASSPAIYYNEQFF
TRBJ1-1	NA	14	NA	TRBV11-3	TGTGCCAGCAGCTTAGAGGGGGGAAACACTGAAGCTTTCTTT	CASSLEGGNTEAFF
TRBJ1-5	NA	15	NA	TRBV5-1	TGCGCCAGCAGCTTGCTGGGCCAGAGCAATCAGCCCCAGCATTTT	CASSLLGQSNQPQHF
TRBJ2-4	few	15	TRBD2	TRBV20-1	TGCAGTGCTAGAGATACGGGACTAGCTGGGAACATTCAGTACTTC	CSARDTGLAGNIQYF
TRBJ1-5	NA	16	NA	TRBV7-6	TGTGCCAGCAGCTTAGCCCAGGGAGCTGGCAATCAGCCCCAGCATTTT	CASSLAQGAGNQPQHF